This entry features one T cell receptor (beta chain) sequence. Antigen specificity is unknown. This record comes from a study of cytomegalovirus exposure and HLA in healthy donors. Study findings and constraints: Likely technical artifact: a cluster of highly shared sequence variants. Most TCR sequences proved rare, with some public TCRs found in many donors.

A multiplex PCR was run with 60 Vbeta primers and 13 Jbeta primers. Using immunoSEQ multiplex PCR, the repertoire was profiled, and TCRdb retains in-frame clones only, with some absent. The sample holds about 130,000 clones, 70% to 80% seen once. Trimming took 6 bases from V and 3 from J; bases not matched to a gene: 8. This CDR3 contains 14 residues. Germline V gene lookup returns CDR1 LNHDA and CDR2 SQIVND (reference sequence). This clonotype originated in a human donor in good health. Input material: PBMCs. This rearrangement joins TRBV19 to TRBJ2-7; TRBD1 matches at 7 bases. CDR3 sequence reads: CASSLQGRVYEQYF. The CDR3 nucleotides read TGTGCCAGTAGCCTACAGGGGCGAGTCTACGAGCAGTACTTC.